The sequence of this TCR beta chain was determined in a study of T-cell memory formation after mild COVID-19. Study at large: TCR clustering was largely donor specific.

This clonotype was detected many times. TCRdb recomputed calls from the 5' RACE reads with MiXCR, one row per CDR3 protein. The table has about 38,000 distinct CDR3 sequences, over 10% seen once. Germline assignment: CDR1 SEHNR and CDR2 FQNEAQ (reference sequence). V lost 4 bases to trimming and J lost 0 bases, with 12 bases between them. The CDR3 covers 15 residues. The genes are TRBV7-9 and TRBJ1-1; TRBD1 might be the D (5 bases). This sequence originates from a man younger than 30 who had mild COVID-19 (a few samples of this study predate the infection). Cell type and time point are not known. The sample was PBMCs or a T cell subset sorted from them (not recorded which). CDR3 protein: CASSYPGHLNTEAFF. The CDR3 DNA reads TGTGCCAGCAGCTACCCAGGACACCTGAACACTGAAGCTTTCTTT. The full variable domain, rest sourced from reference TRBV7-9 and TRBJ1-1, is DTGVSQNPRHKITKRGQNVTFRCDPISEHNRLYWYRQTLGQGPEFLTYFQNEAQLEKSRLLSDRFSAERPKGSFSTLEIQRTEQGDSAMYLCASSYPGHLNTEAFFGQGTRLTVV.